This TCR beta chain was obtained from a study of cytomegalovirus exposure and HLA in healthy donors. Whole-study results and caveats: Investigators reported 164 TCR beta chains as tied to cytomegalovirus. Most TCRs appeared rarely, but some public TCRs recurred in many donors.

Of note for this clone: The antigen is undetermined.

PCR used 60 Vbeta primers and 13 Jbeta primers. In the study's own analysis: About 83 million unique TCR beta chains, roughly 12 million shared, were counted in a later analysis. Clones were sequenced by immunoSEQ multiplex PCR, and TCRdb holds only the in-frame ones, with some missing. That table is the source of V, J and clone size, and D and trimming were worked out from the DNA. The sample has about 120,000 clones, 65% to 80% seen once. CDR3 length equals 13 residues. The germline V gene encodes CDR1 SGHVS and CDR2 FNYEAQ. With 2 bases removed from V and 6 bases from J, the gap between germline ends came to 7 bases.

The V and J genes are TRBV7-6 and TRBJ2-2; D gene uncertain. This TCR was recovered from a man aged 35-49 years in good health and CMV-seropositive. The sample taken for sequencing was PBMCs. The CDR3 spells CASSLKLSGELFF. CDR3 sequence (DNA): TGTGCCAGCAGCTTAAAGCTATCCGGGGAGCTGTTTTTT.